This T cell receptor beta chain stems from a study of blood T cell repertoires in COVID-19. The repertoire was sequenced with immunoSEQ multiplex PCR; TCRdb's copy has only in-frame clones and lacks some. Of some 310,000 clones listed, around 87% were seen once; the top ten hold 1%. The junction had 13 bases not matched to a gene; V was cut back by 3 bases and J by 4 bases. This CDR3 comprises 18 residues. Looked up from germline, CDR1 is MDHEN and CDR2 is SYDVKM. The genes are TRBV28 and TRBJ2-2; 8 positions match TRBD1. The clonotype originates from a man aged 50-60 years with active or convalescent COVID-19. Sequenced sample: peripheral blood. The CDR3 sequence: CASSFIWGRGLGTGELFF. The CDR3 nucleotides read TGTGCCAGCAGTTTTATCTGGGGCAGGGGGCTTGGCACCGGGGAGCTGTTTTTT.